A single sample gave rise to the 24 T cell receptor beta chains below, sequenced in a study of T cells after posttransplantation cyclophosphamide. The naive gate required viable CD3+CD4+ or CD3+CD8+ cells with CCR7+CD45RA+CD45RO-CD95-CD27+CD28+ phenotype. Assay used: immunoSEQ multiplex PCR; TCRdb lists only in-frame clones, some missing. The data hold approximately 30,000 clones, with about nine tenths observed a single time. The sequencing sample was made of naive CD4+ T cells sorted from PBMCs. The receptors come from a woman aged 55-69 years in good health, CMV-negative, and a related stem cell transplant donor.

J is TRBJ1-2 and V is TRBV7-3, with TRBD1 identical over 7 bases. The CDR3 extends over 13 amino acids. V dropped 1 base and J dropped 7; count of bases not matched to a gene: 3. Germline CDR1 SGHTA, CDR2 FQGTGA. In DNA, the CDR3 is TGTGCCAGCAGCTTAAAACAGGGGTTTGGCTACACCTTC. Translating it yields CASSLKQGFGYTF.

The chain employs TRBV5-6 and TRBJ1-1; 9 nucleotides match TRBD1. J was trimmed by 5 bases and V by 1 base; bases with no gene match: 6. The CDR3 is made up of 15 amino acids. Germline V CDR1 and CDR2: SGHDT, YYEEEE. The CDR3 coding sequence is TGTGCCAGCAGCTTGATTAGGACAGGGGCTACTGAAGCTTTCTTT. Amino acid sequence: CASSLIRTGATEAFF.

This chain connects TRBV15 to TRBJ2-1, with TRBD2 identical over 9 bases. V shed 3 bases, J shed 10 bases, and the junction held 10 bases outside the gene matches. The CDR3 sequence is 15 residues long. The germline CDR1 and CDR2 sequences are LNHNV and YYDKDF (reference sequence). CDR3 residues: CATSRKAAGGREQFF. The DNA for the CDR3 is TGTGCCACCAGCAGGAAGGCAGCGGGGGGCCGAGAGCAGTTCTTC. Based on the CDR3 plus reference TRBV15 and TRBJ2-1, the full variable domain is DAMVIQNPRYQVTQFGKPVTLSCSQTLNHNVMYWYQQKSSQAPKLLFHYYDKDFNNEADTPDNFQSRRPNTSFCFLDIRSPGLGDTAMYLCATSRKAAGGREQFFGPGTRLTVL.

The rearrangement uses TRBV30 and TRBJ2-7, with TRBD1 matching 12 bases. Germline-derived CDR1 and CDR2 are GTSNPN and SVGIG (reference sequence). There are 14 residues in the CDR3. V shed 2 bases and J 6 bases; nucleotides not matched to a gene: 5. CDR3 residues: CAWSPPGQGAEQYF. The CDR3 DNA reads as TGTGCCTGGAGTCCCCCGGGACAGGGGGCCGAGCAGTACTTC. The whole variable domain, remainder taken from reference TRBV30 and TRBJ2-7, is SQTIHQWPATLVQPVGSPLSLECTVEGTSNPNLYWYRQAAGRGLQLLFYSVGIGQISSEVPQNLSASRPQDRQFILSSKKLLLSDSGFYLCAWSPPGQGAEQYFGPGTRLTVT.

This chain joins TRBV5-5 and TRBJ1-2; D uncertain. Trimming stripped 2 bases from V and 2 bases from J, with 10 bases between. This CDR3 is 14 amino acids long. Germline-derived CDR1 and CDR2 are SGHKS and YYEKEE (reference sequence). CDR3 residues: CASSLMGQNYGYTF. The CDR3 DNA reads TGTGCCAGCAGCTTAATGGGCCAAAACTATGGCTACACCTTC.

This clone was seen just once. The CDR3 nucleotides read TGTGCCAGCTCACGTGACAGCTACGAGCAGTACTTC. Translation: CASSRDSYEQYF. The chain is built from TRBV18 and TRBJ2-7; D is perhaps TRBD1 (5 bases). V gave up 4 bases and J gave up 3 bases, with 7 bases separating them. The CDR3 sequence is 12 residues long. The V gene's germline CDR1 is KGHSH and CDR2 LQKENI.

The chain carries TRBV7-9 and TRBJ1-2, with D hard to call. Trimming removed 3 bases from V and 10 bases from J, with 12 bases in between. The CDR3 is made up of 12 amino acids. In germline, CDR1 is SEHNR, CDR2 FQNEAQ (reference sequence). As DNA, the CDR3 is TGTGCCAGCAGCTTCCGGCGGGATGACTACACCTTC. It codes for CASSFRRDDYTF. Using reference TRBV7-9 and TRBJ1-2 for the parts outside the CDR3, the full variable domain is DTGVSQNPRHKITKRGQNVTFRCDPISEHNRLYWYRQTLGQGPEFLTYFQNEAQLEKSRLLSDRFSAERPKGSFSTLEIQRTEQGDSAMYLCASSFRRDDYTFGSGTRLTVV.

The chain couples TRBV6-5 to TRBJ2-7; 7 nucleotides match TRBD1. Trimming removed 2 bases from V and 2 bases from J; junction bases left unmatched: 3. The V gene's germline CDR1 is MNHEY and CDR2 SVGAGI. This CDR3 contains 14 residues. The CDR3 sequence is CASSYHGTAYEQYF. As DNA, the CDR3 is TGTGCCAGCAGTTACCACGGGACAGCCTACGAGCAGTACTTC.

The chain links TRBV6-5 to TRBJ1-3; tentative D call: TRBD1 (6 bases). Germline V CDR1 and CDR2: MNHEY, SVGAGI. The CDR3 runs to 15 residues. The germline V and J ends were trimmed by 2 bases and 5 bases, with 13 bases remaining between them. The CDR3 DNA sequence: TGTGCCAGCAGTTACGATACAGGGCCTAGAAACACCATATATTTT. This codes for CASSYDTGPRNTIYF.

The chain couples TRBV4-3 to TRBJ1-2; tentative D call: TRBD1 (5 bases). This CDR3 region has 15 residues. Germline-derived CDR1 and CDR2 are LGHNA and YSLEER. V gave up 0 bases and J gave up 3 bases, with 11 bases separating them. The DNA for the CDR3 is TGCGCCAGCAGCCAAGATGCGGGAGGGGACTATGGCTACACCTTC. Translating gives CASSQDAGGDYGYTF.

This clone has just a few counts. The rearrangement links TRBV5-6 to TRBJ1-5, with TRBD1 as a possible D gene (6 bases). CDR3 length equals 14 residues. V was clipped by 0 bases and J by 6 bases, with 10 bases between them. From germline, CDR1 is SGHDT and CDR2 YYEEEE. CDR3 in amino acids: CASSLGQVGQPQHF. DNA for the CDR3: TGTGCCAGCAGCTTGGGACAGGTGGGTCAGCCCCAGCATTTT.

This clone was picked up a small number of times. This chain uses TRBV9 with TRBJ2-7, with 10 bases aligning to TRBD2. Germline assignment: CDR1 SGDLS and CDR2 YYNGEE. J lost 5 bases, V lost 1 base, and 3 bases had no gene match. The CDR3 totals 14 residues. The CDR3 DNA is TGTGCCAGCAGCGTAAGTCTAGCGGGAGACGAGCAGTACTTC. Amino acid sequence: CASSVSLAGDEQYF.

This rearrangement joins TRBV7-3 to TRBJ1-2; D is possibly TRBD1 (6 bases). Trimming removed 5 bases from V and 5 bases from J, with 12 bases in between. The germline gives CDR1 SGHTA, CDR2 FQGTGA. The CDR3 runs to 13 residues. The CDR3 spells CASSPATGYGYTF. For the CDR3, the DNA is TGTGCCAGCAGCCCTGCCACAGGGTATGGCTACACCTTC.

The chain combines TRBV15 with TRBJ2-2; tentative D call: TRBD2 (6 bases). With 8 bases removed from V and 6 bases from J, the gap between germline ends came to 16 bases. This CDR3 is built from 14 residues. The germline gives CDR1 LNHNV, CDR2 YYDKDF (reference sequence). CDR3 sequence (DNA): TGTGCCACCCTCCCAACGGGAGTCCCCGGGGAGCTGTTTTTT. Its translation is CATLPTGVPGELFF.

V usage is TRBV30 and J usage is TRBJ2-1, with D tentatively TRBD2 (5 bases). The V and J ends lost 7 bases and 6 bases respectively, with 13 bases between them. Germline CDR1 and CDR2: GTSNPN and SVGIG (reference sequence). The CDR3 consists of 12 residues. The CDR3 nucleotides are TGTGCCTCCCCCGGGAAGGTCAATGAGCAGTTCTTC. Protein product: CASPGKVNEQFF.

Details on this clone: The same CDR3 can be traced to other DNA sequences in this sample. The chain links TRBV23-1 to TRBJ2-7; D gene ambiguous. TRBV23-1 is an open reading frame, and its role is uncertain. Trimming took 6 bases from V and 4 from J, leaving 19 bases between them. This CDR3 has 15 amino acids. For the CDR3, the DNA is TGCGCCAGCAGCCTACGTCCCGGTCGTCAATACGAGCAGTACTTC. Translating gives CASSLRPGRQYEQYF.

The rearrangement uses TRBV6-5 and TRBJ2-7; possibly TRBD1 for D (6 bases). CDR3 size: 13 residues. The germline V and J ends were trimmed by 2 bases and 4 bases, with 9 bases remaining between them. Germline assignment: CDR1 MNHEY and CDR2 SVGAGI. This CDR3 is CASSYDRLYEQYF. As DNA, the CDR3 is TGTGCCAGCAGTTACGACAGGTTATACGAGCAGTACTTC.

This chain joins TRBV18 and TRBJ2-1; D is perhaps TRBD2 (5 bases). Germline V gene sequence: CDR1 KGHSH, CDR2 LQKENI. Between the trimmed V and J ends, which lost 2 bases and 1 base, there was a span of 9 bases. The CDR3 contains 15 residues. CDR3 protein: CASSPMSGSYNEQFF. The CDR3 region has the DNA TGTGCCAGCTCACCAATGAGCGGATCCTACAATGAGCAGTTCTTC.

This clone was detected a few times. V is TRBV28 and J is TRBJ1-5; D gene uncertain. V was pared by 10 bases and J by 2 bases, with 6 bases between. The CDR3 spans 11 residues. Germline-derived CDR1 and CDR2 are MDHEN and SYDVKM. CDR3 bases: TGTGCCATCGGTGGCAATCAGCCCCAGCATTTT. Translated, it gives CAIGGNQPQHF.

Written as DNA, the CDR3 is TGTGCCAGCAGGTCCTACTTGAACACCGGGGAGCTGTTTTTT. This codes for CASRSYLNTGELFF. The gene calls are TRBV27 and TRBJ2-2; no clear D. This CDR3 region has 14 residues. The V gene's germline CDR1 is MNHEY and CDR2 SMNVEV (reference sequence). V gave up 6 bases and J gave up 1 base, with 9 bases separating them.

CDR3 protein: CASSRLSGGSVDTQYF. CDR3 DNA sequence: TGTGCCAGCAGCCGACTGAGCGGGGGGAGTGTAGATACGCAGTATTTT. This rearrangement joins TRBV7-6 to TRBJ2-3, with TRBD2 identical over 9 bases. With 5 bases clipped from V and 5 bases from J, the junction kept 11 bases outside the gene matches. CDR1 and CDR2 (germline): SGHVS, FNYEAQ. This CDR3 has 16 residues.

The chain carries TRBV5-1 and TRBJ1-4; D perhaps matches TRBD1 (5 bases). V lost 3 bases, J lost 3 bases, and 9 bases lay in between. Germline V gene sequence: CDR1 SGHRS, CDR2 YFSETQ. The CDR3 runs to 14 residues. CDR3 bases: TGCGCCAGCAGCTCGACAGATCCTAATGAAAAACTGTTTTTT. This gives the protein CASSSTDPNEKLFF.

This chain joins TRBV29-1 and TRBJ2-1; 12 bases match TRBD2. Germline CDR1 is SQVTM and CDR2 is ANQGSEA. The CDR3 covers 17 residues. Losses at the gene ends were 1 base for V and 1 base for J; bases not matched to a gene: 5. DNA of the CDR3: TGCAGCGTTGAAGGTCTAGCGGGGGGGAAATCCTACAATGAGCAGTTCTTC. Its protein product is CSVEGLAGGKSYNEQFF.

This chain links TRBV11-3 with TRBJ2-1, with 12 bases identical to TRBD2. The CDR3 is made up of 17 amino acids. After removal of 4 bases from V and 5 bases from J, the junction contained 9 bases not matched to a gene. Per the germline V gene, CDR1 is SGHNT and CDR2 is YENEEA. The CDR3 protein is CASSSHLTSGSNNEQFF. In DNA, the CDR3 is TGTGCCAGCAGCTCCCACCTGACTAGCGGGAGTAACAATGAGCAGTTCTTC.